This TCR beta chain was retrieved from a study of neurological immune-mediated disorders. Findings and caveats of the study: None of the CDR3 amino acid sequences of expanded clones recurred across subjects, suggesting private repertoires in all groups.

The cDNA was produced through 5'RACE with 10-nucleotide random UMIs. Each CDR3 protein is one row after TCRdb ran MiXCR on the 5' RACE reads. This sample has about 48,000 distinct CDR3 sequences, with over 9% found just once. Stored at -80 C, 2 million PBMCs were the source of the unsorted libraries. CDR3 length: 14 amino acids. Trimming took 1 base from V and 7 from J, leaving 13 bases between them. Germline loops: CDR1 KGHSH, CDR2 LQKENI. The table lists this clonotype with many counts. Antigen unknown. The TCR was taken from a woman aged 40 to 50 with HTLV-1-associated myelopathy (HAM/TSP). This sequence joins TRBV18 and TRBJ1-2, with TRBD1 as a possible D gene (5 bases). The material sequenced was PBMCs. This CDR3 reads CASSPRGDSPGYTF. CDR3 bases: TGTGCCAGCTCACCACGAGGGGACTCTCCTGGCTACACCTTC.